The T cell receptor (beta chain) under discussion was sequenced for a study of T cell responses to AZD1222 COVID-19 vaccine. The CDR3 contains 12 residues. CDR1 SNHLY and CDR2 FYNNEI come from the germline V gene. The trim removed 11 bases at V and 6 bases at J, leaving 8 bases unmatched. Clones were sequenced by immunoSEQ multiplex PCR, and TCRdb holds only the in-frame ones, with some missing. Of roughly 82,000 clones listed, around 83% are singletons. This clone was observed once. This sequence originates from an adult in good health. The sample in question was peripheral blood, obtained on day 0 of AZD1222 vaccination. The chain carries TRBV2 and TRBJ1-2; TRBD1 aligns across 8 bases. CDR3 protein: CAARQGPDGYTF. In DNA form, the CDR3 reads TGTGCCGCGAGACAGGGGCCGGATGGCTACACCTTC.